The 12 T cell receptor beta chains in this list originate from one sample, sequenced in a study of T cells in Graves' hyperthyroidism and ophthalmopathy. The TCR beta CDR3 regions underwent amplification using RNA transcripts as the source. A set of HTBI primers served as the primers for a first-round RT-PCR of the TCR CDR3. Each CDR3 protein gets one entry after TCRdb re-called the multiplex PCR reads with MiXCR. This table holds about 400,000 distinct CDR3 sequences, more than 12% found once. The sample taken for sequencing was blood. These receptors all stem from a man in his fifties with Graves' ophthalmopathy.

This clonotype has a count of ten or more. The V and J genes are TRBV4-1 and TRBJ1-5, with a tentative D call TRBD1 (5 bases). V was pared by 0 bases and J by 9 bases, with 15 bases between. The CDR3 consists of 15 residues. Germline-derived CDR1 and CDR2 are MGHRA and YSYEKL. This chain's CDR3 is CASSQDREGYLPQHF. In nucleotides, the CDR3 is TGCGCCAGCAGCCAAGACAGAGAGGGGTATCTGCCCCAGCATTTT.

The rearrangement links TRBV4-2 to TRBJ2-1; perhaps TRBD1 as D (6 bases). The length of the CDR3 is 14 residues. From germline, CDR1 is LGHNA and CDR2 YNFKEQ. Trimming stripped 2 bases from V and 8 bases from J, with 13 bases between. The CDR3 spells CASSQNTGNDEQFF. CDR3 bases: TGTGCCAGCAGCCAAAATACAGGGAACGATGAGCAGTTCTTC.

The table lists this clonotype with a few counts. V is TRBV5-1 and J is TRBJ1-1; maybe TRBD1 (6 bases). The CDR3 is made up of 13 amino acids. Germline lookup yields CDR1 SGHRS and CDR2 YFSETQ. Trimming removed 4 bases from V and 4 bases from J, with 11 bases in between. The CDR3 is CASSTVGATEAFF. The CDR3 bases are TGCGCCAGCAGCACTGTGGGGGCCACTGAAGCTTTCTTT.

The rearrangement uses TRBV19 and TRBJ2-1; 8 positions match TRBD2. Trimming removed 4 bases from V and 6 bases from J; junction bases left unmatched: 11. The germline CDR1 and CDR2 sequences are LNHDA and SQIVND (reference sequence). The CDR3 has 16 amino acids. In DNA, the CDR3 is TGTGCCAGTAGTACCGGGGGGGGGCTCCGGGGCAATGAGCAGTTCTTC. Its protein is CASSTGGGLRGNEQFF.

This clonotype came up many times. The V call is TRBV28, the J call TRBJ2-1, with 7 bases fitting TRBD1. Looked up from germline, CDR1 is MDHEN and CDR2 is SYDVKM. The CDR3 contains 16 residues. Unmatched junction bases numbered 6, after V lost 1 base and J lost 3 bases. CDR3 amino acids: CASSLSGTEYYNEQFF. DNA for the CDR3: TGTGCCAGCAGTTTATCCGGGACAGAGTACTACAATGAGCAGTTCTTC.

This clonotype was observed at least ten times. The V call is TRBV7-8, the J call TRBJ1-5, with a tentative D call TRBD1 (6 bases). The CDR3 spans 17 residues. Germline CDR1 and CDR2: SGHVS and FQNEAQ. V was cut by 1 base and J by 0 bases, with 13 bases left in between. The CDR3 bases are TGTGCCAGCAGCTTAGTAACCACAGGGTTTAGCAATCAGCCCCAGCATTTT. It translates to CASSLVTTGFSNQPQHF.

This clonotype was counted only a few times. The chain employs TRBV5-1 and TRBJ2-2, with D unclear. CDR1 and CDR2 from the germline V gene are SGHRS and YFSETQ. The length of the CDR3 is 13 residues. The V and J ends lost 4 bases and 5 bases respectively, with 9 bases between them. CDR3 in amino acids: CASSPSGTGELFF. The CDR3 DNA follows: TGCGCCAGCAGCCCCTCCGGGACCGGGGAGCTGTTTTTT.

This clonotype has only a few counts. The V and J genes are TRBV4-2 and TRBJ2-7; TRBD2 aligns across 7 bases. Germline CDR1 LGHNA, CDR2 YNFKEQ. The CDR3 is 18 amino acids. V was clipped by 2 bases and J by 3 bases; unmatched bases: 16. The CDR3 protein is CASSQNFPDSGPDYEQYF. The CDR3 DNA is TGTGCCAGCAGCCAAAATTTCCCGGATAGCGGGCCCGACTACGAGCAGTACTTC.

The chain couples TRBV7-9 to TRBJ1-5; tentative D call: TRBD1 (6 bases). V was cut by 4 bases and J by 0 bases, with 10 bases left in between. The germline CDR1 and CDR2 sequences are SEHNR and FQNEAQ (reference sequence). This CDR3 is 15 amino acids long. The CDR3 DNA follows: TGTGCCAGCAGCTCCGGGACACATAGCAATCAGCCCCAGCATTTT. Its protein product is CASSSGTHSNQPQHF.

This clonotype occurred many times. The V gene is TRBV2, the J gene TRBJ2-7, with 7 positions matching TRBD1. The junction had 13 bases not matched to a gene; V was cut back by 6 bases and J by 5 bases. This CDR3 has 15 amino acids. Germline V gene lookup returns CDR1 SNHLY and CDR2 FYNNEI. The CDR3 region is CASSPIARTGDEQYF. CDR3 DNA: TGTGCCAGCAGCCCCATAGCGAGGACAGGAGACGAGCAGTACTTC.

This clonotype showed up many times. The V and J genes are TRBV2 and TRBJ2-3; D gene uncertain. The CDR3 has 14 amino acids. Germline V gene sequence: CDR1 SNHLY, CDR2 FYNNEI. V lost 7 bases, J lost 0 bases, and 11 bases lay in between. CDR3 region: CASMPTRSTDTQYF. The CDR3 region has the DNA TGTGCCAGCATGCCGACGAGAAGCACAGATACGCAGTATTTT. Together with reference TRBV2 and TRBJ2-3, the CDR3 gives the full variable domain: EPEVTQTPSHQVTQMGQEVILRCVPISNHLYFYWYRQILGQKVEFLVSFYNNEISEKSEIFDDQFSVERPDGSNFTLKIRSTKLEDSAMYFCASMPTRSTDTQYFGPGTRLTVL.

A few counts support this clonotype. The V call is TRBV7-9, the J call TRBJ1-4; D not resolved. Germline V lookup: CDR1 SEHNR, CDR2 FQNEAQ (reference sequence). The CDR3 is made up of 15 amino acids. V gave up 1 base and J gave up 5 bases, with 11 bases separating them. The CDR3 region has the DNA TGTGCCAGCAGCTTAGATGACACGTTCAATGAAAAACTGTTTTTT. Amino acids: CASSLDDTFNEKLFF.